One sample yielded the 26 T cell receptor beta chains listed below, sequenced in a study of shared clonotypes between healthy human individuals. Clones were read by immunoSEQ multiplex PCR, and TCRdb kept only the in-frame ones, dropping some. Of roughly 2,000,000 clones listed, over 85% were seen once; the top ten hold approximately 1.2%. As defined, naive CD8 cells were CD45RO-negative and positively selected for CCR7, with terminally differentiated effector memory CD45RA+ cells excluded. The specimen sequenced was naive CD8+ T cells sorted from blood. The origin of the receptors is a man younger than 35 in good health.

The V and J genes are TRBV19 and TRBJ2-2; 9 positions agree with TRBD2. Trimming took 3 bases from V and 2 from J; bases not matched to a gene: 4. Germline-derived CDR1 and CDR2 are LNHDA and SQIVND (reference sequence). CDR3 size: 16 residues. CDR3 region: CASSISSGINTGELFF. In nucleotides, the CDR3 is TGTGCCAGTAGTATCTCTAGCGGGATAAACACCGGGGAGCTGTTTTTT.

The chain joins TRBV28 to TRBJ2-5; D is perhaps TRBD1 (5 bases). CDR1 and CDR2 (germline): MDHEN, SYDVKM. The CDR3 has 14 residues. The germline V and J ends were trimmed by 3 bases and 1 base, with 9 bases remaining between them. The CDR3 sequence: CASSLYRSQETQYF. The CDR3 nucleotides are TGTGCCAGCAGTTTGTACAGGAGCCAAGAGACCCAGTACTTC.

The chain has TRBV10-3 and TRBJ2-7; possible D gene TRBD2, 6 bases. V lost 3 bases and J lost 4, with 16 bases in between. The germline V gene has CDR1 ENHRY and CDR2 SYGVKD. CDR3 size: 15 residues. CDR3 in amino acids: CAISDQFGTAYEQYF. CDR3 bases: TGTGCCATCAGTGACCAATTCGGGACTGCATACGAGCAGTACTTC.

This chain connects TRBV10-2 to TRBJ1-4; D is possibly TRBD1 (6 bases). V lost 2 bases and J lost 5, with 15 bases in between. This CDR3 is 16 amino acids long. Germline assignment: CDR1 WSHSY and CDR2 SAAADI. CDR3 nucleotides: TGCGCCAGCAGTGAGGTGGTCGGACAGACCAATGAAAAACTGTTTTTT. Encoded protein: CASSEVVGQTNEKLFF.

The V and J genes are TRBV9 and TRBJ1-2; the match to TRBD1 covers 9 bases. The CDR3 sequence is 13 residues long. V shed 4 bases, J shed 7 bases, and the junction held 5 bases outside the gene matches. CDR1 is SGDLS, CDR2 YYNGEE, per germline. CDR3 nucleotides: TGTGCCAGCAGCAGAGGACAGGGGAGTGGCTACACCTTC. Encoded protein: CASSRGQGSGYTF.

The rearrangement links TRBV30 to TRBJ1-4; D gene ambiguous. This CDR3 spans 12 amino acids. CDR1 GTSNPN and CDR2 SVGIG come from the germline V gene (reference sequence). Deletions cut 7 bases from V and 8 bases from J, with 14 bases between. The CDR3 DNA is TGTGCCTCCCTTGCGCAGTCCGAAAAACTGTTTTTT. It is translated as CASLAQSEKLFF.

V usage is TRBV2 and J usage is TRBJ2-5; the match to TRBD2 covers 7 bases. V shed 5 bases, J shed 4 bases, and the junction held 13 bases outside the gene matches. Germline V gene sequence: CDR1 SNHLY, CDR2 FYNNEI. The CDR3 runs to 16 residues. Written as DNA, the CDR3 is TGTGCCAGCAGTTTCCACCAAACTAGCGTACTAGAGACCCAGTACTTC. This sequence encodes CASSFHQTSVLETQYF.

The CDR3: CASSMTAGGPETQYF. For the CDR3, the DNA is TGTGCCAGCAGTATGACCGCGGGGGGGCCGGAGACCCAGTACTTC. This chain joins TRBV27 and TRBJ2-5; 9 bases are a match to TRBD2. Germline V gives CDR1 MNHEY, CDR2 SMNVEV (reference sequence). This CDR3 is built from 15 residues. The junction had 9 bases not matched to a gene; V was cut back by 5 bases and J by 5 bases.

This chain links TRBV28 with TRBJ2-7, with a weak D call TRBD1 (5 bases). The V gene lost 5 bases and the J gene lost 2 bases, with 10 bases spanning the gap. The CDR3 is 13 amino acids. Per germline, CDR1 MDHEN and CDR2 SYDVKM. The CDR3 sequence: CASSGPGTYEQYF. The CDR3 DNA sequence: TGTGCCAGCAGTGGGCCAGGGACCTACGAGCAGTACTTC.

This CDR3 is CASRAGGPPGELFF. CDR3 in DNA: TGTGCCAGCAGGGCGGGGGGCCCGCCCGGGGAGCTGTTTTTT. The chain couples TRBV11-2 to TRBJ2-2, with TRBD2 matching over 8 bases. The CDR3 runs 14 residues. V lost 6 bases to trimming and J lost 6 bases; unmatched junction nucleotides: 6. The V gene's germline CDR1 is SGHAT and CDR2 FQNNGV. Filled out from reference TRBV11-2 and TRBJ2-2, the complete variable domain reads EAGVAQSPRYKIIEKRQSVAFWCNPISGHATLYWYQQILGQGPKLLIQFQNNGVVDDSQLPKDRFSAERLKGVDSTLKIQPAKLEDSAVYLCASRAGGPPGELFFGEGSRLTVL.

V gene TRBV19 combines with J gene TRBJ2-7, with TRBD1 identical over 10 bases. The CDR3 totals 15 residues. CDR1 is LNHDA and CDR2 is SQIVND in the germline V gene (reference sequence). With 3 bases clipped from V and 2 bases from J, the junction kept 4 bases outside the gene matches. The CDR3 DNA sequence: TGTGCCAGTAGTATCCAAGGACAGGGGGCCTACGAGCAGTACTTC. This codes for CASSIQGQGAYEQYF.

This clone was picked up one time. The V gene is TRBV27, the J gene TRBJ1-1, with a weak D call TRBD1 (5 bases). Germline CDR1 reads MNHEY; CDR2 reads SMNVEV (reference sequence). The CDR3 runs to 15 residues. The ends were cut back, 5 bases at V and 5 bases at J, with 18 bases in the middle. CDR3 in amino acids: CASSPFSGVGTEAFF. For the CDR3, the DNA is TGTGCCAGCAGTCCGTTTTCGGGGGTGGGTACTGAAGCTTTCTTT.

This clone was detected only once. The chain combines TRBV9 with TRBJ2-3, with a tentative D call TRBD1 (5 bases). This CDR3 comprises 14 residues. Trimming removed 4 bases from V and 3 bases from J, with 12 bases in between. The germline V gene has CDR1 SGDLS and CDR2 YYNGEE. The CDR3 reads CASSIQGATDTQYF. CDR3 DNA sequence: TGTGCCAGCAGCATCCAGGGCGCGACAGATACGCAGTATTTT.

As concerns this clone: At one boundary the junction diverges from the germline segment, which might be a read error. The genes are TRBV28 and TRBJ1-2, with 9 bases aligning to TRBD1. The CDR3 sequence is 14 residues long. Germline values: CDR1 MDHEN, CDR2 SYDVKM. The CDR3 loop reads CASSLGDRALHYAF. The CDR3 nucleotides are TGTGCCAGCAGTTTGGGGGACAGGGCCCTCCATTACGCCTTC.

The chain links TRBV4-1 to TRBJ2-5; D remains ambiguous. Germline V gene data show CDR1 as MGHRA and CDR2 as YSYEKL. The V gene lost 0 bases and the J gene lost 5 bases, with 13 bases spanning the gap. This CDR3 has 15 residues. The CDR3 DNA reads as TGCGCCAGCAGCCAAGAATCTGGAACGGCGGAGACCCAGTACTTC. Protein product: CASSQESGTAETQYF.

The chain carries TRBV4-3 and TRBJ2-7; D is tentatively TRBD1 or TRBD2 (5 bases each). CDR3 size: 16 residues. Per the germline V gene, CDR1 is LGHNA and CDR2 is YSLEER. Trimming stripped 2 bases from V and 0 bases from J, with 14 bases between. The CDR3 here is CASSQLYEGSSYEQYF. The DNA of the CDR3 is TGCGCCAGCAGCCAACTCTATGAGGGGAGCTCCTACGAGCAGTACTTC.

As regards this clone: Other DNA sequences of this sample code for an identical CDR3. In DNA form, the CDR3 reads TGTGCCAGCAGTTACGGGACTTCAGCCTACGAGCAGTACTTC. This codes for CASSYGTSAYEQYF. V usage is TRBV6-5 and J usage is TRBJ2-7, with a possible D match to TRBD2 (6 bases). Germline values: CDR1 MNHEY, CDR2 SVGAGI. The length of the CDR3 is 14 residues. Trimming cost V 2 bases and J 2 bases, with 10 bases left between them.

This chain links TRBV7-2 with TRBJ2-2, with 10 bases lining up with TRBD2. Germline CDR1 is SGHTA and CDR2 is FQGNSA. The CDR3 consists of 16 residues. V shed 3 bases and J 5 bases; nucleotides not matched to a gene: 6. The CDR3 DNA is TGTGCCAGCAGCTTGTACCTAGCGGGAGAAACCGGGGAGCTGTTTTTT. It translates to CASSLYLAGETGELFF.

The J gene is TRBJ2-6, the V gene TRBV11-2; maybe TRBD1 (6 bases). Germline loops: CDR1 SGHAT, CDR2 FQNNGV. Trimming cost V 0 bases and J 2 bases, with 11 bases left between them. The CDR3 covers 17 residues. This CDR3 is CASSLEGRGPGANVLTF. CDR3 bases: TGTGCCAGCAGCTTAGAGGGCAGGGGACCTGGGGCCAACGTCCTGACTTTC.

The chain uses TRBV27 and TRBJ2-7; no definite D call. The CDR3 extends over 15 amino acids. V dropped 0 bases and J dropped 5 bases, with 14 bases sitting between them. Germline V gene data show CDR1 as MNHEY and CDR2 as SMNVEV (reference sequence). The CDR3 sequence is CASSLSGQAPNEQYF. The DNA for the CDR3 is TGTGCCAGCAGTTTATCTGGCCAAGCACCCAACGAGCAGTACTTC.

This sequence joins TRBV5-6 and TRBJ2-7, with D possibly TRBD2 on 7 matching bases. Germline V gene sequence: CDR1 SGHDT, CDR2 YYEEEE. The CDR3 contains 15 residues. The chain's CDR3 is CFSSLGGAGIHEQYF. CDR3 bases: TGTTTTAGCAGCTTGGGGGGGGCCGGTATCCACGAGCAGTACTTC.

V usage is TRBV7-9 and J usage is TRBJ2-5, with TRBD2 matching 11 bases. From germline, CDR1 is SEHNR and CDR2 FQNEAQ (reference sequence). CDR3 length: 16 amino acids. V shed 5 bases, J shed 5 bases, and the junction held 10 bases outside the gene matches. CDR3 protein: CASSTGTSGVGETQYF. The CDR3 region has the DNA TGTGCCAGCAGCACCGGGACTAGCGGAGTGGGGGAGACCCAGTACTTC.

As to this clone: Other DNA sequences in the same sample also yield this CDR3. The rearrangement joins TRBV30 to TRBJ1-1; a weak D match, TRBD1 (5 bases). The V end lost 2 bases, the J end lost 2 bases, and 9 bases lay between the germline ends. The CDR3 consists of 13 residues. Germline V CDR1 and CDR2: GTSNPN, SVGIG (reference sequence). The CDR3 bases are TGTGCCTGGAGTTTTGGGGGTAACACTGAAGCTTTCTTT. Amino acids: CAWSFGGNTEAFF. Variable domain in full (rest from reference TRBV30 and TRBJ1-1): SQTIHQWPATLVQPVGSPLSLECTVEGTSNPNLYWYRQAAGRGLQLLFYSVGIGQISSEVPQNLSASRPQDRQFILSSKKLLLSDSGFYLCAWSFGGNTEAFFGQGTRLTVV.

The rearrangement links TRBV6-5 to TRBJ2-5, with D tentatively TRBD2 (5 bases). Germline CDR1 is MNHEY and CDR2 is SVGAGI. This CDR3 has 16 residues. The V end lost 0 bases, the J end lost 1 base, and 12 bases lay between the germline ends. CDR3 DNA: TGTGCCAGCAGTTACTCGTTGGAGGAACTCCAAGAGACCCAGTACTTC. This encodes CASSYSLEELQETQYF.

The chain employs TRBV29-1 and TRBJ1-4; 7 bases match TRBD1. CDR1 and CDR2 from the germline V gene are SQVTM and ANQGSEA. With V trimmed by 8 bases and J by 6 bases, 9 bases remained unmatched. The CDR3 is 13 amino acids. The CDR3 region is CSSKGAYDEKLFF. The CDR3 bases are TGCAGCTCCAAGGGGGCTTATGATGAAAAACTGTTTTTT.

V and J are TRBV2 and TRBJ1-2, with D possibly matching TRBD1 (5 bases). The CDR3 runs 14 residues. In germline, CDR1 is SNHLY, CDR2 FYNNEI. The V end lost 5 bases, the J end lost 5 bases, and 15 bases lay between the germline ends. CDR3 in amino acids: CASSPTGTFYGYTF. DNA for the CDR3: TGTGCCAGCAGTCCTACCGGGACTTTTTATGGCTACACCTTC.